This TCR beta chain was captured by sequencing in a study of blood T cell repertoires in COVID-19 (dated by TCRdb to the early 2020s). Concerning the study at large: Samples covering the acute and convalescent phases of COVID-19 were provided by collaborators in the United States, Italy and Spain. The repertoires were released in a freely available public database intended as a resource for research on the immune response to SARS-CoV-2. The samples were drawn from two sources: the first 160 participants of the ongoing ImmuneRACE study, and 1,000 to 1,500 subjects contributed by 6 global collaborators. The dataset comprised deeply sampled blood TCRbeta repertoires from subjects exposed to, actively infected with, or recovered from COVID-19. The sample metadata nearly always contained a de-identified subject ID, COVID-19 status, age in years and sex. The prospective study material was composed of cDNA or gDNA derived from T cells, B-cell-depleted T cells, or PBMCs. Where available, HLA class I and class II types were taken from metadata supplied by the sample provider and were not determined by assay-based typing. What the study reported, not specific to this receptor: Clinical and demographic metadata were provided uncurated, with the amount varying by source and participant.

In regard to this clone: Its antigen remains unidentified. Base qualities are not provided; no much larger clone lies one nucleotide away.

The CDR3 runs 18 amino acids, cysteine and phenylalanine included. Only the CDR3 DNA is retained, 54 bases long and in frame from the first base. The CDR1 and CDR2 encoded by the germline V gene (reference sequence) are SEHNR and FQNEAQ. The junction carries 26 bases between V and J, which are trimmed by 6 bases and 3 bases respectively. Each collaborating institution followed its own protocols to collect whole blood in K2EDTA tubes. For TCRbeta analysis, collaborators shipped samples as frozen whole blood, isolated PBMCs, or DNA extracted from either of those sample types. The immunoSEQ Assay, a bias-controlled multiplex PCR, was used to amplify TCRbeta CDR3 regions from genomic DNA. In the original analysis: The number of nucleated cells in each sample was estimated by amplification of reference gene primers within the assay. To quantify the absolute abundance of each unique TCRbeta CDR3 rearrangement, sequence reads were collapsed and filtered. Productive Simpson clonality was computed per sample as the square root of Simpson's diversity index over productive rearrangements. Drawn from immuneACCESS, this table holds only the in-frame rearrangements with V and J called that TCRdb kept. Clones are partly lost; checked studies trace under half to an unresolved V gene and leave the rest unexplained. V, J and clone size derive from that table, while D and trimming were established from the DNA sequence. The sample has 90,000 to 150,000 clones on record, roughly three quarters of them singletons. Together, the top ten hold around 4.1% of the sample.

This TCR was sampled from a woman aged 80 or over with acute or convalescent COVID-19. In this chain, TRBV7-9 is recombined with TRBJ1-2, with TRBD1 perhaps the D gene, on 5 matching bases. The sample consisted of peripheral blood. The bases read TGTGCCAGCAGTTCTACCGGGGGTTCAGCGAAAGTAGACTATGGCTACACCTTC. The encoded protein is CASSSTGGSAKVDYGYTF.